This T cell receptor (beta chain) originates from a study of shared clonotypes between healthy human individuals. The length of the CDR3 is 16 residues. The protocol was immunoSEQ multiplex PCR, while the TCRdb copy is restricted to in-frame clones and leaves out a portion. The top ten clones hold about 24% of a sample with 98,000 or so clones, 68% of them seen once. On this clone itself: This likely came from a read error, as a far larger clone is one base away.

This receptor was identified in a woman in her thirties in good health. Sequenced sample: memory CD8+ T cells sorted from blood. Sample subset: CD45RO+ cells pooled with CCR7-negative TemRA cells. The chain is built from TRBV23-1 and TRBJ2-5; 10 positions agree with TRBD2. The J call may not be correct, given that the DNA end is closer to TRBJ2-7. TRBV23-1 is marked as an open reading frame, function uncertain. DNA for the CDR3: TGCGCCAGCAGCCAAGGACTAGCGGTTTCATCCTACGAGCAGTACTTC. This sequence encodes CASSQGLAVSSYEQYF.